This T cell receptor beta chain was identified in a study of blood T cell repertoires in COVID-19. Study at large: COVID-19 samples from acute and convalescent phases originated in the United States, Italy and Spain. The analysed material was cDNA or gDNA that came from T cells, B-cell-depleted T cells, or PBMCs.

Germline V lookup: CDR1 GTSNPN, CDR2 SVGIG (reference sequence). V lost 2 bases and J lost 7, with 11 bases in between. The CDR3 covers 13 residues. Method: immunoSEQ multiplex PCR; TCRdb's copy keeps in-frame clones and lacks some. The sample has roughly 300,000 clones; nearly 90% are singletons. The V call is TRBV30, the J call TRBJ1-4; D may be TRBD1 (6 bases). The TCR comes from a woman in her twenties or thirties with COVID-19, enrolled during active disease. Sequencing was done on a sample of peripheral blood. The CDR3 here is CAWSRGAVEKLFF. CDR3 in DNA: TGTGCCTGGAGTCGGGGGGCGGTTGAAAAACTGTTTTTT. The variable domain in full, with the rest retrieved from reference TRBV30 and TRBJ1-4, is SQTIHQWPATLVQPVGSPLSLECTVEGTSNPNLYWYRQAAGRGLQLLFYSVGIGQISSEVPQNLSASRPQDRQFILSSKKLLLSDSGFYLCAWSRGAVEKLFFGSGTQLSVL.